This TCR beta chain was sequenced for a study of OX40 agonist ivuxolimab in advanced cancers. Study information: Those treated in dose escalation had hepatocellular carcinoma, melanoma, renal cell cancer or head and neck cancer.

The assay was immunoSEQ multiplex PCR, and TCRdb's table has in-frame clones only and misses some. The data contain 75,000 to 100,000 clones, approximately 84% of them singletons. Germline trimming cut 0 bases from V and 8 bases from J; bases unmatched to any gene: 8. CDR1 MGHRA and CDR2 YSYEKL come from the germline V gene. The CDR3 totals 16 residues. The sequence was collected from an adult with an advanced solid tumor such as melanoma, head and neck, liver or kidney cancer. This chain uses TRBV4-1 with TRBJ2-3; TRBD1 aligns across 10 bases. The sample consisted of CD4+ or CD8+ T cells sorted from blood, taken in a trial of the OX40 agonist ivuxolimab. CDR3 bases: TGCGCCAGCAGCCAAGATCCGGGACAGGGGCAAGGTACGCAGTATTTT. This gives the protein CASSQDPGQGQGTQYF.